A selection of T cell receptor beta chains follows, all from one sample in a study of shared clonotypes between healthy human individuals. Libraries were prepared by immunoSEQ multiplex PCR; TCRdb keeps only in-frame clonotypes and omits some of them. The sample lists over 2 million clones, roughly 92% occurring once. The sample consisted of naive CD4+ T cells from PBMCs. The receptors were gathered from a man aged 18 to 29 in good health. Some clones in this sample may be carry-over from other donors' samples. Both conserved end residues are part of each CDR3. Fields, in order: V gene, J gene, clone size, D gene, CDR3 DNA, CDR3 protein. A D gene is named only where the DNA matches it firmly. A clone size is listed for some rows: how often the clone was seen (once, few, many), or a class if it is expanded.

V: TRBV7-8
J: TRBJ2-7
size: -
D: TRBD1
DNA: TGTGCCAGCAGCTCCCGGGACAGGGGGCTGTACGAGCAGTACTTC
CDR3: CASSSRDRGLYEQYF

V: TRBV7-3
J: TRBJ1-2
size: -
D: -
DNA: TGTGCCAGCAGCTTAACGACAGGATATGGCTACACCTTC
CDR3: CASSLTTGYGYTF

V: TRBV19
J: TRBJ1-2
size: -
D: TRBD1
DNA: TGTGCCAGTAGTATAGATCTAGGAGGGGGCTCCGACTATGGCTACACCTTC
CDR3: CASSIDLGGGSDYGYTF

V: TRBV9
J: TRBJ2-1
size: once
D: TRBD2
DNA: TGTGCCAGCAGCTCCTACCGGGGGGCTAGCGGGAGATTCGAGCAGTTCTTC
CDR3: CASSSYRGASGRFEQFF

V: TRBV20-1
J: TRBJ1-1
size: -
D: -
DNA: TGCAGTGCTAGCCGGTACACTGAAGCTTTCTTT
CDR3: CSASRYTEAFF

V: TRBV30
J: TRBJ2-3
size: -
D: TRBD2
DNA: TGTGCCTGGCTAGCGGGAAAGACGCAGTATTTT
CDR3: CAWLAGKTQYF

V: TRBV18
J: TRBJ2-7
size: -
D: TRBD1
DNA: TGTGCCAGCTCAGCGACAGGGGGCGCAGCCTACGAGCAGTACTTC
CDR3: CASSATGGAAYEQYF

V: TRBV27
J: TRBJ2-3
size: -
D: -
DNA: TGTGCCAGCAGTTTAGCCCAAGGTCCAGGCGGCACAGATACGCAGTATTTT
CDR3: CASSLAQGPGGTDTQYF

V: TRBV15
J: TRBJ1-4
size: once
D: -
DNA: TGTGCCACCAGCAGGGGAAGGTCGACGGTGGGGAATGAAAAACTGTTTTTT
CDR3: CATSRGRSTVGNEKLFF

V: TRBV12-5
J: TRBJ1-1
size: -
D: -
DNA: TGTGCTAGTGGTTTGAGGTTGGAGGGGCGAGCTTTCTTT
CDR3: CASGLRLEGRAFF

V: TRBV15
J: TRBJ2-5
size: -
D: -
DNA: TGTGCCACCAGCAGCCAACTAGGGCTCCAAGAGACCCAGTACTTC
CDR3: CATSSQLGLQETQYF

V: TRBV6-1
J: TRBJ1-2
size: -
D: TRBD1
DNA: TGTGCCAGCAGTTCGGGACAGGCCTATGGCTACACCTTC
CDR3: CASSSGQAYGYTF

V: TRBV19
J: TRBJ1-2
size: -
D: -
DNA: TGTGCCAGTAGTATAGCTGGGAGCATTCACTATGGCTACACCTTC
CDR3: CASSIAGSIHYGYTF

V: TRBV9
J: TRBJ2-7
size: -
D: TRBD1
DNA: TGTGCCAGCAGCGTACGGACAGGGCCCTACGAGCAGTACTTC
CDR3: CASSVRTGPYEQYF

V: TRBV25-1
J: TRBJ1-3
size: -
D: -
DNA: TGTGCCATCGAACTCGGAGGGGGATTTGAGGCTGGAAACACCATATATTTT
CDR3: CAIELGGGFEAGNTIYF

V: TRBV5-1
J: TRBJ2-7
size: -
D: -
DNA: TGCGCCAGCAGCTTGAAGAGTGAGTTCTCCTACGAGCAGTACTTC
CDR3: CASSLKSEFSYEQYF

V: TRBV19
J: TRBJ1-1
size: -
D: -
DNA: TGTGCCAGTAGTATATCCCCCCTAAGTTACACTGAAGCTTTCTTT
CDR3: CASSISPLSYTEAFF

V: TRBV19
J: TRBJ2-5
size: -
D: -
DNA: TGTGCCAGTAGTCTGTCAGGCACCGAGACCCAGTACTTC
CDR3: CASSLSGTETQYF